This T cell receptor (beta chain) was retrieved from a study of T cell changes during pregnancy in multiple sclerosis. V lost 0 bases, J lost 2 bases, and 9 bases lay in between. Germline CDR1 and CDR2: SGHRS and YFSETQ. The CDR3 sequence is 14 residues long. This clone has only a few counts. Sequencing used immunoSEQ multiplex PCR; TCRdb keeps in-frame clones, though not all of them. The table records under 40,000 clones, approximately 90% of them present only once. The chain couples TRBV5-1 to TRBJ2-7; D uncertain. The sample here was CD4+ T cells from peripheral blood mononuclear cells, taken before pregnancy. The TCR comes from a female donor with multiple sclerosis, enrolled in a pregnancy study. The DNA for the CDR3 is TGCGCCAGCAGCTTGGCCGACACTCCCTACGAGCAGTACTTC. This sequence encodes CASSLADTPYEQYF.